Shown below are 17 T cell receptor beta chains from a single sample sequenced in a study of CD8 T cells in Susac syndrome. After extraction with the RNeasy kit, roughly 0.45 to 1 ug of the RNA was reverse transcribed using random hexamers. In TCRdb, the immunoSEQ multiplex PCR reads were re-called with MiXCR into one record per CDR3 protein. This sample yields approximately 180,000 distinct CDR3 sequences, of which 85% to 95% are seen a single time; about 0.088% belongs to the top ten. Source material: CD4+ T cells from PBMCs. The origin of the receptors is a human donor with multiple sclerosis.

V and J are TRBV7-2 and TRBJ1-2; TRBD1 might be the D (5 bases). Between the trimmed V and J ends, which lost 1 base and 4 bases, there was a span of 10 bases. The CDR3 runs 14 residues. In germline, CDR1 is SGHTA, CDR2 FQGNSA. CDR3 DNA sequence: TGTGCCAGCAGCTTAGAACCGGGGGGCTATGGCTACACCTTC. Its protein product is CASSLEPGGYGYTF.

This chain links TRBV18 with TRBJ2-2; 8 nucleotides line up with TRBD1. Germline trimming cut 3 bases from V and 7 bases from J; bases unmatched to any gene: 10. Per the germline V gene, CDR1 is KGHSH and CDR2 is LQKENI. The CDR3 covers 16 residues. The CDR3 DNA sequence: TGTGCCAGCTCACCCTCGACAGGGACAGGTGGCGGGGAGCTGTTTTTT. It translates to CASSPSTGTGGGELFF.

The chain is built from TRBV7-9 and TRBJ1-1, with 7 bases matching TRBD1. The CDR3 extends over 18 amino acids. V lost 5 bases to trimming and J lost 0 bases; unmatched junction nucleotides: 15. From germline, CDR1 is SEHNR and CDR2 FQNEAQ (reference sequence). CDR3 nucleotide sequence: TGTGCCAGCAGCCAGAGGGGTCTTAGACAGGGCATGAACACTGAAGCTTTCTTT. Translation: CASSQRGLRQGMNTEAFF.

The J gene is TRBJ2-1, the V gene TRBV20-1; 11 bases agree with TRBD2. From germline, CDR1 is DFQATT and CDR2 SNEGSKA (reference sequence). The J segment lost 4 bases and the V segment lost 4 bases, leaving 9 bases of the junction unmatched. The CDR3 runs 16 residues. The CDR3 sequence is CSATVIAGGQYNEQFF. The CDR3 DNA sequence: TGCAGTGCTACCGTAATAGCGGGGGGGCAGTACAATGAGCAGTTCTTC.

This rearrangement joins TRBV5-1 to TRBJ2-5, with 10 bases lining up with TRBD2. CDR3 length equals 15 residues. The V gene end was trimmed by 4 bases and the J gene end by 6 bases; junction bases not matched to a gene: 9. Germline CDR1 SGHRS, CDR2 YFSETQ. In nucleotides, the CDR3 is TGCGCCAGCAGCGGGGACGGACTAGCGGAAAAGACCCAGTACTTC. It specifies CASSGDGLAEKTQYF.

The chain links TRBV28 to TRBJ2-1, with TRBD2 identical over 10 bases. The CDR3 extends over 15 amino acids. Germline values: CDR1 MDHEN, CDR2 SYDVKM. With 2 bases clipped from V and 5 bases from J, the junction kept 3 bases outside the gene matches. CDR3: CASSLATSGHNEQFF. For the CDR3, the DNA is TGTGCCAGCAGTTTAGCGACTAGCGGGCACAATGAGCAGTTCTTC.

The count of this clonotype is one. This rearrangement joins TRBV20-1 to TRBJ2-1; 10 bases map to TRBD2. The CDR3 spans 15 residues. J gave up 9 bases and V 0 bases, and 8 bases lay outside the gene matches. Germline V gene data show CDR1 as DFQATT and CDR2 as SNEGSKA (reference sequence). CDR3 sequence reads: CSARDQEREGSEQFF. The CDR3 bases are TGCAGTGCTAGAGATCAGGAGCGGGAGGGTAGTGAGCAGTTCTTC.

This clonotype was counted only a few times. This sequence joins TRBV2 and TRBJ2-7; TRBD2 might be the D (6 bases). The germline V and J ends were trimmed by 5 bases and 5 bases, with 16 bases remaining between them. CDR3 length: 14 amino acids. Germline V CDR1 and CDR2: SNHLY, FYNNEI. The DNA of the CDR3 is TGTGCCAGCAGTCGAGGAGGGTTCTGGGACGAGCAGTACTTC. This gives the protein CASSRGGFWDEQYF.

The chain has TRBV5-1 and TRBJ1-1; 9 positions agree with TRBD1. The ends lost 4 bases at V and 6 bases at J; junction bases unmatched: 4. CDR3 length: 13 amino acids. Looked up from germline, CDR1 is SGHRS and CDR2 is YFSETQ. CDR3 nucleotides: TGCGCCAGCAGCGTACAGGGGGCCTCTGAAGCTTTCTTT. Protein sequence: CASSVQGASEAFF.

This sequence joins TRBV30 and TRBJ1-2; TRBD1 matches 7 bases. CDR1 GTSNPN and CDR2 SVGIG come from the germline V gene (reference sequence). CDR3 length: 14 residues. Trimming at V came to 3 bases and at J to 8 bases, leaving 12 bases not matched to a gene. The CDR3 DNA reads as TGTGCCTGGAGCGCGGCAGGGGGTTTTGGGGGCTACACCTTC. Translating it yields CAWSAAGGFGGYTF.

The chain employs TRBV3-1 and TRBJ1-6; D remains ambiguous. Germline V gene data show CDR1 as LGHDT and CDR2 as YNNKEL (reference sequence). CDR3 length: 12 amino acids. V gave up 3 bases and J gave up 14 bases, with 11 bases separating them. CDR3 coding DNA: TGTGCCAGCAGCCATATTTCCCTCACCCTCCACTTT. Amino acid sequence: CASSHISLTLHF.

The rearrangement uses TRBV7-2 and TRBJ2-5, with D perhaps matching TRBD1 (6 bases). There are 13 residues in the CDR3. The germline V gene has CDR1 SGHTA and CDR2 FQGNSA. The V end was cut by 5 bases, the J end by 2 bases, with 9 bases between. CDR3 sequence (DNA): TGTGCCAGCAGCCCCCAGGGGCAAGAGACCCAGTACTTC. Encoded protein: CASSPQGQETQYF.

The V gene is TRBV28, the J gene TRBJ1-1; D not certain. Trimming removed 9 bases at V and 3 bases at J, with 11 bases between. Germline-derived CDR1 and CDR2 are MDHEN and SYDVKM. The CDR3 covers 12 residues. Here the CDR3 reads CASRYLDTEAFF. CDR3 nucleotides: TGTGCCAGTCGTTATTTAGACACTGAAGCTTTCTTT.

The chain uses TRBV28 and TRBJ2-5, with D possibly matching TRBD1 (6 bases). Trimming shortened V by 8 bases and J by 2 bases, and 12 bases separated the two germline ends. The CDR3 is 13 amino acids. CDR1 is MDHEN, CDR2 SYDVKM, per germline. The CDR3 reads CASVQGTQETQYF. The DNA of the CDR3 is TGTGCCAGCGTACAGGGCACTCAAGAGACCCAGTACTTC.

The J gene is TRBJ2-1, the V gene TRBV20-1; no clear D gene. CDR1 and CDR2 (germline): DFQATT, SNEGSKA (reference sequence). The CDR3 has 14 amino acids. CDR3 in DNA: TGCAGCGGGTGGGCGGCGAACACCTACAATGAGCAGTTCTTC. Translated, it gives CSGWAANTYNEQFF.

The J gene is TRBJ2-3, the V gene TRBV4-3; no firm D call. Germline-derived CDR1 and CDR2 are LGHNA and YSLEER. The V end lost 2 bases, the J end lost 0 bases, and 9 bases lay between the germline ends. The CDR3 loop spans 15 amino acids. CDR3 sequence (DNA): TGCGCCAGCAGCCAATCCTTCGGGAGCACAGATACGCAGTATTTT. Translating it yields CASSQSFGSTDTQYF.

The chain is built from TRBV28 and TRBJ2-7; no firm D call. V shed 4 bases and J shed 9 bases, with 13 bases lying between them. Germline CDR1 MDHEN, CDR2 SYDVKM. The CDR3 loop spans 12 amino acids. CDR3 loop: CASSSDRWGQYF. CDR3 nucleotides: TGTGCCAGCAGTTCCGATCGATGGGGGCAGTACTTC.